The 27 T cell receptor beta chains below come from one sample, sequenced in a study of T cells in Graves' hyperthyroidism and ophthalmopathy. TCR beta CDR3 sequences were amplified from RNA transcripts. A set of HTBI primers served as the primers for a first-round RT-PCR of the TCR CDR3. In TCRdb, the multiplex PCR reads were re-called with MiXCR into one record per CDR3 protein. Of a few hundred thousand distinct CDR3 sequences in the sample, around a sixth were seen once. The sequencing input was blood. These receptors all come from a woman aged 25 to 39 with Graves' hyperthyroidism.

This clonotype was counted between two and nine times. J is TRBJ1-5 and V is TRBV5-6; D possibly corresponds to TRBD1 (6 bases). Germline V gene lookup returns CDR1 SGHDT and CDR2 YYEEEE. The CDR3 has 15 residues. The ends were cut back, 3 bases at V and 4 bases at J, with 14 bases in the middle. CDR3 sequence: CASSSTGTPNQPQHF. The CDR3, as DNA: TGTGCCAGCAGCTCAACCGGGACACCTAATCAGCCCCAGCATTTT.

This clonotype has a handful of counts. The chain has TRBV6-4 and TRBJ1-5; D remains unclear. Germline V gene lookup returns CDR1 MRHNA and CDR2 SNTAGT. The length of the CDR3 is 10 residues. Trimming left V 10 bases short and J 5 bases short, with 6 bases between. This CDR3 reads CAIPDQPQHF. The CDR3 DNA sequence: TGTGCCATTCCCGATCAGCCCCAGCATTTT.

The V gene is TRBV10-3, the J gene TRBJ2-4; D may be TRBD1 or TRBD2 (5 bases each). The CDR3 spans 16 residues. Trimming pared 5 bases from V and 3 bases from J, leaving 17 bases between. In germline, CDR1 is ENHRY, CDR2 SYGVKD. The chain's CDR3 is CAISPRATEGKNIQYF. In DNA, the CDR3 is TGTGCCATCAGTCCGAGGGCGACAGAGGGCAAAAACATTCAGTACTTC.

This clonotype came up many times. The chain employs TRBV3-1 and TRBJ2-3; D is perhaps TRBD1 (6 bases). Deletions cut 4 bases from V and 2 bases from J, with 7 bases between. The germline gives CDR1 LGHDT, CDR2 YNNKEL (reference sequence). This CDR3 region has 13 residues. The CDR3 DNA follows: TGTGCCAGCAGCCGGGGGCACACAGATACGCAGTATTTT. This gives the protein CASSRGHTDTQYF.

This clonotype was recorded a few times. The rearrangement joins TRBV9 to TRBJ2-1; 9 positions match TRBD2. Trimming at V came to 1 base and at J to 4 bases, leaving 6 bases not matched to a gene. This CDR3 region has 16 residues. Germline V gene sequence: CDR1 SGDLS, CDR2 YYNGEE. CDR3 sequence (DNA): TGTGCCAGCAGCGTAAGGCTAGCGGGACCATACAATGAGCAGTTCTTC. Translated, it gives CASSVRLAGPYNEQFF.

This clonotype was picked up a small number of times. The chain employs TRBV7-6 and TRBJ1-5; no clear D. V lost 5 bases to trimming and J lost 6 bases, with 14 bases between them. From germline, CDR1 is SGHVS and CDR2 FNYEAQ. The CDR3 runs 14 residues. CDR3 residues: CASSDSSRGQPQHF. Written as DNA, the CDR3 is TGTGCCAGCAGCGATAGCAGTAGAGGTCAGCCCCAGCATTTT.

This clonotype was seen many times. The genes are TRBV6-1 and TRBJ2-5; 8 bases agree with TRBD1. Germline loops: CDR1 MNHNS, CDR2 SASEGT. The CDR3 length is 15 residues. V shed 6 bases, J shed 0 bases, and the junction held 6 bases outside the gene matches. For the CDR3, the DNA is TGTGCCAGCAGCACCGGGACAGGAAACCAAGAGACCCAGTACTTC. Amino acids: CASSTGTGNQETQYF.

The chain employs TRBV7-3 and TRBJ1-1; no definite D call. Germline V lookup: CDR1 SGHTA, CDR2 FQGTGA. V shed 5 bases and J shed 1 base, with 14 bases lying between them. There are 15 residues in the CDR3. DNA for the CDR3: TGTGCCAGCAGCCTTTCGGACTCGACGAACACTGAAGCTTTCTTT. This translates into CASSLSDSTNTEAFF.

V is TRBV5-1 and J is TRBJ1-2; D gene ambiguous. V was shortened by 0 bases and J by 6 bases, with 15 bases between the two germline ends. Germline V gene lookup returns CDR1 SGHRS and CDR2 YFSETQ. The CDR3 has 15 residues. In DNA, the CDR3 is TGCGCCAGCAGCTTGGTGGCGGGATTTTCTGATGGCTACACCTTC. It is translated as CASSLVAGFSDGYTF.

The rearrangement links TRBV18 to TRBJ2-7; 7 positions match TRBD2. This CDR3 has 15 amino acids. V lost 3 bases and J lost 0; bases outside the gene matches: 5. CDR1 KGHSH and CDR2 LQKENI come from the germline V gene. CDR3 coding DNA: TGTGCCAGCTCACCCCTAGCGGAAAGCTCCTACGAGCAGTACTTC. Translation gives CASSPLAESSYEQYF.

The J gene is TRBJ2-3, the V gene TRBV4-3; D possibly uses TRBD1 or TRBD2 (5 bases each). The germline V and J ends were trimmed by 2 bases and 8 bases, with 23 bases remaining between them. From germline, CDR1 is LGHNA and CDR2 YSLEER. The CDR3 is 17 residues long. CDR3 region: CASSQRTRALSGGTQYF. The CDR3 nucleotides are TGCGCCAGCAGCCAACGAACCCGGGCTTTGTCTGGGGGTACGCAGTATTTT.

This clonotype was seen only a few times. The rearrangement uses TRBV2 and TRBJ1-5, with D possibly being TRBD1 (6 bases). Trimming pared 8 bases from V and 2 bases from J, leaving 16 bases between. The CDR3 loop spans 15 amino acids. Germline-derived CDR1 and CDR2 are SNHLY and FYNNEI. CDR3 coding DNA: TGTGCCAGCGAGGTCGGGGGGCCTGGCAATCAGCCCCAGCATTTT. Amino acid sequence: CASEVGGPGNQPQHF.

This clonotype turned up a few times. The gene calls are TRBV12-3 or TRBV12-4 and TRBJ1-2; D possibly corresponds to TRBD1 (6 bases). Trimming pared 5 bases from V and 1 base from J, leaving 14 bases between. CDR3 length: 15 residues. For the CDR3, the DNA is TGTGCCAGCAGTCCCCGAGGGGGGTTTAACTATGGCTACACCTTC. It translates to CASSPRGGFNYGYTF.

This clonotype appeared many times. The chain has TRBV9 and TRBJ2-1; a possible D gene is TRBD2 (6 bases). V was shortened by 0 bases and J by 0 bases, with 10 bases between the two germline ends. CDR1 and CDR2 from the germline V gene are SGDLS and YYNGEE. The CDR3 has 16 residues. The CDR3: CASSVDLRDSYNEQFF. The CDR3 DNA is TGTGCCAGCAGCGTAGATTTGCGGGACTCCTACAATGAGCAGTTCTTC.

The rearrangement uses TRBV3-1 and TRBJ2-7, with 7 bases fitting TRBD2. In germline, CDR1 is LGHDT, CDR2 YNNKEL (reference sequence). The CDR3 is 13 amino acids. The ends lost 8 bases at V and 5 bases at J; junction bases unmatched: 9. The CDR3 region has the DNA TGTGCCAGCGGAGGACTAGAAAAGCACGAGCAGTACTTC. Its translation is CASGGLEKHEQYF.

This clonotype was counted ten times or more. The chain combines TRBV4-1 with TRBJ2-7; no firm D call. CDR1 and CDR2 from the germline V gene are MGHRA and YSYEKL. The CDR3 covers 16 residues. Trimming stripped 1 base from V and 6 bases from J, with 19 bases between. The DNA of the CDR3 is TGCGCCAGCAGCCAAGTGCCATCATCTATCACCTCCGAGCAGTACTTC. The encoded protein is CASSQVPSSITSEQYF.

With respect to this clonotype: Since a much larger clone is just one base distant, this may be a read error. The V and J genes are TRBV3-1 and TRBJ2-3; 10 positions match TRBD2. The CDR3 runs to 14 residues. The germline V gene has CDR1 LGHDT and CDR2 YNNKEL (reference sequence). The DNA of the CDR3 is TGTGTCAGCAGTCAGGCCCCGGGGACTAGCGCGCAGTATTTT. Encoded protein: CVSSQAPGTSAQYF.

This clonotype was found many times. The chain couples TRBV20-1 to TRBJ2-1; D may be TRBD1 (5 bases). The germline V and J ends were trimmed by 4 bases and 4 bases, with 17 bases remaining between them. Germline V gene lookup returns CDR1 DFQATT and CDR2 SNEGSKA (reference sequence). The CDR3 loop spans 15 amino acids. The CDR3 DNA reads as TGCAGTGCTATCTCCGTAGGACACATATACAATGAGCAGTTCTTC. Encoded protein: CSAISVGHIYNEQFF.

The rearrangement links TRBV6-6 to TRBJ2-1, with D perhaps TRBD2 (6 bases). This CDR3 is 15 amino acids long. Trimming stripped 0 bases from V and 7 bases from J, with 13 bases between. Germline V CDR1 and CDR2: MNHNY, SVGAGI (reference sequence). CDR3 loop: CASSYSYAAGNEQFF. In nucleotides, the CDR3 is TGTGCCAGCAGTTACTCGTACGCCGCGGGAAATGAGCAGTTCTTC.

This clonotype was recorded a few times. This rearrangement joins TRBV15 to TRBJ2-4; D remains unclear. From germline, CDR1 is LNHNV and CDR2 YYDKDF (reference sequence). The CDR3 has 14 residues. V lost 4 bases to trimming and J lost 5 bases, with 12 bases between them. The CDR3 DNA reads as TGTGCCACCAGCACTCCGGACGGCGAAAACATTCAGTACTTC. It is translated as CATSTPDGENIQYF. Full variable domain (remainder filled in from reference TRBV15 and TRBJ2-4): DAMVIQNPRYQVTQFGKPVTLSCSQTLNHNVMYWYQQKSSQAPKLLFHYYDKDFNNEADTPDNFQSRRPNTSFCFLDIRSPGLGDTAMYLCATSTPDGENIQYFGAGTRLSVL.

To note about this clonotype: It may be a read error: a sequence one base away is much more abundant. The chain joins TRBV5-1 to TRBJ2-1; 7 nucleotides align to TRBD2. The J call is doubtful: the DNA matches TRBJ2-7 better. Germline CDR1 and CDR2: SGHRS and YFSETQ. This CDR3 contains 16 residues. The CDR3 sequence: CASSRPPGGNYNEQYF. CDR3 sequence (DNA): TGCGCCAGCAGTCGGCCCCCGGGAGGCAACTACAATGAGCAGTACTTC.

This clonotype was seen a single time. This chain uses TRBV19 with TRBJ2-5; 7 bases fit TRBD2. V trimming: 9 bases; J trimming: 9 bases; junction bases outside the gene matches: 13. The CDR3 has 13 residues. Germline values: CDR1 LNHDA, CDR2 SQIVND (reference sequence). CDR3 nucleotide sequence: TGTGCCAGCTTGGAAGGGAGGGGAGATTCCCAGTACTTC. Translating it yields CASLEGRGDSQYF.

The chain combines TRBV28 with TRBJ2-1; 8 bases are shared with TRBD2. V dropped 0 bases and J dropped 7; count of bases not matched to a gene: 14. This CDR3 is built from 18 residues. Germline CDR1 and CDR2: MDHEN and SYDVKM. CDR3 in DNA: TGTGCCAGCAGTTTATGGTCTGGCGGGAGGAATAGTTGGAATGAGCAGTTCTTC. Encoded protein: CASSLWSGGRNSWNEQFF.

This clonotype was found a few times. The chain employs TRBV28 and TRBJ2-2; 9 bases agree with TRBD1. CDR1 is MDHEN and CDR2 is SYDVKM in the germline V gene. The CDR3 runs to 15 residues. V shed 6 bases, J shed 1 base, and the junction held 3 bases outside the gene matches. The CDR3 bases are TGTGCCAGCAGCCGACAGGGGGAGAACACCGGGGAGCTGTTTTTT. Translating it yields CASSRQGENTGELFF. The full variable domain, completed using reference TRBV28 and TRBJ2-2, is DVKVTQSSRYLVKRTGEKVFLECVQDMDHENMFWYRQDPGLGLRLIYFSYDVKMKEKGDIPEGYSVSREKKERFSLILESASTNQTSMYLCASSRQGENTGELFFGEGSRLTVL.

In this sample, this clonotype turned up a few times. The chain is built from TRBV6-1 and TRBJ1-5, with TRBD1 matching over 8 bases. The CDR3 loop spans 15 amino acids. Trimming removed 7 bases from V and 4 bases from J; junction bases left unmatched: 9. CDR1 MNHNS and CDR2 SASEGT come from the germline V gene. This chain's CDR3 is CASTGRTGGNQPQHF. In DNA, the CDR3 is TGTGCCAGCACCGGTCGTACAGGGGGGAATCAGCCCCAGCATTTT.

This clonotype was found many times. The J gene is TRBJ2-1, the V gene TRBV5-1; 9 bases map to TRBD2. The length of the CDR3 is 14 residues. V lost 4 bases to trimming and J lost 9 bases; unmatched junction nucleotides: 8. The germline CDR1 and CDR2 sequences are SGHRS and YFSETQ. The CDR3 loop is CASSPAAGGVEQFF. The CDR3 nucleotides are TGCGCCAGCAGCCCGGCTGCGGGAGGGGTTGAGCAGTTCTTC. The full variable domain, rest sourced from reference TRBV5-1 and TRBJ2-1, is KAGVTQTPRYLIKTRGQQVTLSCSPISGHRSVSWYQQTPGQGLQFLFEYFSETQRNKGNFPGRFSGRQFSNSRSEMNVSTLELGDSALYLCASSPAAGGVEQFFGPGTRLTVL.

This clonotype was detected only a few times. The chain uses TRBV29-1 and TRBJ1-2, with 9 bases aligning to TRBD1. Per the germline V gene, CDR1 is SQVTM and CDR2 is ANQGSEA. Trimming cost V 4 bases and J 8 bases; bases outside gene matches: 5. This CDR3 contains 12 residues. CDR3 sequence (DNA): TGCAGCGTTGGGAGGACAGGGGAAGGCTACACCTTC. Amino acid sequence: CSVGRTGEGYTF.